Described below is a single T cell receptor beta chain sequence and its context. The data were taken from a study of shared clonotypes between healthy human individuals. Generated by immunoSEQ multiplex PCR, the TCRdb table keeps only in-frame clones and is missing some. The data show some 1 million clones, with roughly 75% seen just once and about 1.5% held by the top ten. The germline V gene has CDR1 SGHTA and CDR2 FQGTGA. Trimming took 5 bases from V and 5 from J; bases not matched to a gene: 6. The CDR3 is 14 amino acids. This receptor was identified in a man between 18 and 35 years old in good health. J is TRBJ2-3 and V is TRBV7-3, with 8 bases lining up with TRBD2. The material sequenced was memory CD4+ T cells sorted from blood. The subset: CD45RA-negative fraction. CDR3 sequence: CASSQRGTVDTQYF. Here the CDR3 DNA reads TGTGCCAGCAGCCAGCGGGGGACGGTAGATACGCAGTATTTT.